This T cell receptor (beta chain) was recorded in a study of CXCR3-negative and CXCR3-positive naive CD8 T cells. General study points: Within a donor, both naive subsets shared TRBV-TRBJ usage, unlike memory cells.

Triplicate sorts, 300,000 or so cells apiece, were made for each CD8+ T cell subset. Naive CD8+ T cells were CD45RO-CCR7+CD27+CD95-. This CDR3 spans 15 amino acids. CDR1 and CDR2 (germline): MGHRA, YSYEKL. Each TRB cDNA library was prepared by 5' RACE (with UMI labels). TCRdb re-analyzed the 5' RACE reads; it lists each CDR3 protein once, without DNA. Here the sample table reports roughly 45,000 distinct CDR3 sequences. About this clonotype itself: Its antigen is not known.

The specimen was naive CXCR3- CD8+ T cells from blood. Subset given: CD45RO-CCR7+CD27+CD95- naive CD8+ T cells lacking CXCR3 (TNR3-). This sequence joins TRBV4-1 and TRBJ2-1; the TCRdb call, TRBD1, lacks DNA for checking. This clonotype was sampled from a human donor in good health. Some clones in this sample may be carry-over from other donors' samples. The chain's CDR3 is CASRPTGGPYNEQFF.